These T cell receptor beta chains were read from a single sample in a study of OX40 agonist ivuxolimab in advanced cancers. Using immunoSEQ multiplex PCR, the repertoire was profiled, and TCRdb retains in-frame clones only, with some absent. This sample yields around 71,000 clones, of which roughly 86% are seen a single time; 0.9% to 1.2% belongs to the top ten. The sequences come from CD4+ or CD8+ T cells sorted from blood, collected in a trial of the OX40 agonist ivuxolimab. Receptors originate from an adult with an advanced solid tumor such as melanoma, head and neck, liver or kidney cancer. CDR3s leave out the opening cysteine and the closing phenylalanine or tryptophan. The listing skips clone size in some rows; elsewhere it reads once, few, many or a size class.

clone_size: NA; v_call: TRBV6-1; j_call: TRBJ2-1; cdr3_aa: ASFKDRKYNEQF
clone_size: NA; v_call: TRBV25-1; j_call: TRBJ1-2; cdr3_aa: ASSITGDYGYT
clone_size: NA; v_call: TRBV5-1; j_call: TRBJ2-1; cdr3_aa: ASSFVTSGTGSYNEQF
clone_size: once; v_call: TRBV10-3; j_call: TRBJ2-3; cdr3_aa: AISESGPDTQY
clone_size: NA; v_call: TRBV25-1; j_call: TRBJ2-1; cdr3_aa: ATNSFGGYNEQF
clone_size: NA; v_call: TRBV7-2; j_call: TRBJ2-7; cdr3_aa: ASSLMVGMSYEQY
clone_size: NA; v_call: TRBV4-3; j_call: TRBJ1-2; cdr3_aa: ASSQVGAGVGYGYT
clone_size: NA; v_call: TRBV7-6; j_call: TRBJ2-1; cdr3_aa: ASSLGASSNEQF
clone_size: NA; v_call: TRBV27; j_call: TRBJ2-7; cdr3_aa: ASSSAGTSFFYEQY
clone_size: NA; v_call: TRBV29-1; j_call: TRBJ1-2; cdr3_aa: SVDEGVDGYT
clone_size: NA; v_call: TRBV6-5; j_call: TRBJ2-5; cdr3_aa: ASSYLGGETQY
clone_size: NA; v_call: TRBV14; j_call: TRBJ2-5; cdr3_aa: ASSNPWETQY
clone_size: once; v_call: TRBV7-9; j_call: TRBJ1-4; cdr3_aa: ASSLDRDEEKLF
clone_size: NA; v_call: TRBV6-5; j_call: TRBJ2-3; cdr3_aa: ASSYLSGRGTDTQY
clone_size: once; v_call: TRBV27; j_call: TRBJ2-1; cdr3_aa: ASSSLAGNNEQF
clone_size: NA; v_call: TRBV29-1; j_call: TRBJ1-2; cdr3_aa: SVENYLLGYT
clone_size: once; v_call: TRBV6-6; j_call: TRBJ2-2; cdr3_aa: ASSYSRDTGELF
clone_size: NA; v_call: TRBV19; j_call: TRBJ2-1; cdr3_aa: ASRRLAGDGNEQF
clone_size: NA; v_call: TRBV5-1; j_call: TRBJ1-2; cdr3_aa: ASSLEASNYGYT
clone_size: NA; v_call: TRBV4-3; j_call: TRBJ2-3; cdr3_aa: ASSQAWGAGGGDTQY
clone_size: once; v_call: TRBV7-9; j_call: TRBJ1-1; cdr3_aa: ASSLTGAGTEAF
clone_size: NA; v_call: TRBV5-4; j_call: TRBJ1-2; cdr3_aa: ASSLAGGPFGYT
clone_size: NA; v_call: TRBV2; j_call: TRBJ2-3; cdr3_aa: ASTGGALTDTQY
clone_size: once; v_call: TRBV25-1; j_call: TRBJ1-2; cdr3_aa: ASSEGRALYGYT
clone_size: NA; v_call: TRBV7-2; j_call: TRBJ2-3; cdr3_aa: ASSPGTGATTDTQY
clone_size: NA; v_call: TRBV6-6; j_call: TRBJ1-2; cdr3_aa: ASLYSGTGDGYT
clone_size: NA; v_call: TRBV6-5; j_call: TRBJ2-5; cdr3_aa: ASSRPQETQY
clone_size: once; v_call: TRBV5-1; j_call: TRBJ2-6; cdr3_aa: ASSLVRDPGANVLT
clone_size: NA; v_call: TRBV9; j_call: TRBJ1-5; cdr3_aa: ASSVGPDSNQPQH
clone_size: NA; v_call: TRBV30; j_call: TRBJ2-1; cdr3_aa: ACPKGNEQF